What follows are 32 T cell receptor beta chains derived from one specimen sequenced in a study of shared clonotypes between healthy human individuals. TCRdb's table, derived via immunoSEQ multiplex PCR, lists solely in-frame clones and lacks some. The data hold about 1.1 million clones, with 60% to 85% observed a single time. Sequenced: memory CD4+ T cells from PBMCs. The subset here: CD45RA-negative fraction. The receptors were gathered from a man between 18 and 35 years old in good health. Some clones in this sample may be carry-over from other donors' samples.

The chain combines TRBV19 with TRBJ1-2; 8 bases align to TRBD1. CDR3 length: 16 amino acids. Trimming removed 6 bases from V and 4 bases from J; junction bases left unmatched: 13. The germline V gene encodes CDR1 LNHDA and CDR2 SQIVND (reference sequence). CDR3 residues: CASRPETGAGAYGYTF. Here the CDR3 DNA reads TGTGCCAGTAGGCCCGAGACAGGGGCCGGCGCCTATGGCTACACCTTC.

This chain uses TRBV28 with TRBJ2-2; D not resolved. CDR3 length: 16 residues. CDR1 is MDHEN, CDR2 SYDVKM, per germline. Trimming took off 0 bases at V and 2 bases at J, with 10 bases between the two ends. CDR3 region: CASSLWGSLNTGELFF. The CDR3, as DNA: TGTGCCAGCAGTTTATGGGGATCACTAAACACCGGGGAGCTGTTTTTT.

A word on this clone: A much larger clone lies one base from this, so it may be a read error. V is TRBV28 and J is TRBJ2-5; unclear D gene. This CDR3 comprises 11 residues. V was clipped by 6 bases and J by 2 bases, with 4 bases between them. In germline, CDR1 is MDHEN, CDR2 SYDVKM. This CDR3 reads CASRRQETQYF. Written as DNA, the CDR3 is TGTGCCAGCAGGAGACAAGAGACCCAGTACTTC.

CDR3 DNA: TGTGCCAGCAGCTCCGAAGGGGTTTACACCGGGGAGCTGTTTTTT. Translation gives CASSSEGVYTGELFF. The chain has TRBV5-4 and TRBJ2-2; maybe TRBD1 (5 bases). This CDR3 has 15 amino acids. CDR1 is SGHNT and CDR2 is YYREEE in the germline V gene (reference sequence). The ends were cut back, 3 bases at V and 3 bases at J, with 12 bases in the middle.

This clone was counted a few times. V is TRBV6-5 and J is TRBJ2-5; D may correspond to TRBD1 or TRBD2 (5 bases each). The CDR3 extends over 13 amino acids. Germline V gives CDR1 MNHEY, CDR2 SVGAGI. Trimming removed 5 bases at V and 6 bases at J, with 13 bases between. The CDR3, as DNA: TGTGCCAGCAGTCTTGGGACCGGGAAGACCCAGTACTTC. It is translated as CASSLGTGKTQYF.

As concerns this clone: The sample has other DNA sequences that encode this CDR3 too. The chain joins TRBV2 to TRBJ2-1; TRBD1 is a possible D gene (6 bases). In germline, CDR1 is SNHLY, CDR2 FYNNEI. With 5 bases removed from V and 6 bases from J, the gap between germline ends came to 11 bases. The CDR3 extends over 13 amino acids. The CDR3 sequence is CASSLDRPNEQFF. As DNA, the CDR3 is TGTGCCAGCAGTTTAGACAGGCCCAATGAGCAGTTCTTC. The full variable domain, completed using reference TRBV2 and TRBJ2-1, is EPEVTQTPSHQVTQMGQEVILRCVPISNHLYFYWYRQILGQKVEFLVSFYNNEISEKSEIFDDQFSVERPDGSNFTLKIRSTKLEDSAMYFCASSLDRPNEQFFGPGTRLTVL.

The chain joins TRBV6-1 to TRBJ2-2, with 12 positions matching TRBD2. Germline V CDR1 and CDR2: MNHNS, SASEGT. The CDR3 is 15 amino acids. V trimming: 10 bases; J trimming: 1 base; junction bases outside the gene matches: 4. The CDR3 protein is CAIQTSGRNTGELFF. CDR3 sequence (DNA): TGTGCCATACAGACTAGCGGGAGGAACACCGGGGAGCTGTTTTTT.

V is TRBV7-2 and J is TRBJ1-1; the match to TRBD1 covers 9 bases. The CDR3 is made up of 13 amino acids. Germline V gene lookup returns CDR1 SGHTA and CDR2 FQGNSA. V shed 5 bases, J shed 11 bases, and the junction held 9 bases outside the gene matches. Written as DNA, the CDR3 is TGTGCCAGCAGCATACAGGGGGCCCGGGAGGCTTTCTTT. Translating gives CASSIQGAREAFF.

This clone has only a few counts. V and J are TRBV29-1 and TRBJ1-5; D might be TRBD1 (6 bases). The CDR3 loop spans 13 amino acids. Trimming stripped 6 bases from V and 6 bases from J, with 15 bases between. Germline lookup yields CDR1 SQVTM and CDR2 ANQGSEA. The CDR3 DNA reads TGCAGCGTGCTACAGGGAGGTGGTCAGCCCCAGCATTTT. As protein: CSVLQGGGQPQHF.

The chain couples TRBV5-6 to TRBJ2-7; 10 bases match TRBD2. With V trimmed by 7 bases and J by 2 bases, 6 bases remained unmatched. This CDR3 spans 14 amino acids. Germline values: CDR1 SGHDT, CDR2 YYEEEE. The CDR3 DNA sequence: TGTGCCAGCTTCTCACTAGCGGGGCCCTACGAGCAGTACTTC. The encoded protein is CASFSLAGPYEQYF. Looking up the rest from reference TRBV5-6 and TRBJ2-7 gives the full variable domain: DAGVTQSPTHLIKTRGQQVTLRCSPKSGHDTVSWYQQALGQGPQFIFQYYEEEERQRGNFPDRFSGHQFPNYSSELNVNALLLGDSALYLCASFSLAGPYEQYFGPGTRLTVT.

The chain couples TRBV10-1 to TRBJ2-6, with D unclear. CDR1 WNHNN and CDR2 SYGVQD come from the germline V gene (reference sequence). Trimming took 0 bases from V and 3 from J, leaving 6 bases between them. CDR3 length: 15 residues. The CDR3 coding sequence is TGCGCCAGCAGTGAGTCTGGCAGTGGGGCCAACGTCCTGACTTTC. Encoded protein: CASSESGSGANVLTF.

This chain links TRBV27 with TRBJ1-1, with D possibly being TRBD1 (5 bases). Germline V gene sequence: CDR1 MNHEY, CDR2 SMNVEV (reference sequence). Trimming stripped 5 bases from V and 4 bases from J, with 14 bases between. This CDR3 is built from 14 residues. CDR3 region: CASSHSGGTTEAFF. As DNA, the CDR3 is TGTGCCAGCAGTCATTCTGGGGGAACCACTGAAGCTTTCTTT.

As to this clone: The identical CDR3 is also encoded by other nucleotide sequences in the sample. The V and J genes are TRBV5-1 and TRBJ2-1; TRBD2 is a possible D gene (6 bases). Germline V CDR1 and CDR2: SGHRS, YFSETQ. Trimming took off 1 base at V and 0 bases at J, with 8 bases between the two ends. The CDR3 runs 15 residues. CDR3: CASSLRESSYNEQFF. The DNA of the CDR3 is TGCGCCAGCAGCTTGCGGGAGAGCTCCTACAATGAGCAGTTCTTC. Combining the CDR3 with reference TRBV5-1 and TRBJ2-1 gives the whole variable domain KAGVTQTPRYLIKTRGQQVTLSCSPISGHRSVSWYQQTPGQGLQFLFEYFSETQRNKGNFPGRFSGRQFSNSRSEMNVSTLELGDSALYLCASSLRESSYNEQFFGPGTRLTVL.

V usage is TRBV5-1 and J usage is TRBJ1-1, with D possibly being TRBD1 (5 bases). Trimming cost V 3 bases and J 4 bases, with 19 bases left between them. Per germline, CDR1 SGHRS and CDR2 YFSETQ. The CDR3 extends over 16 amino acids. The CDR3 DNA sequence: TGCGCCAGCAGCTCCTACTCGACAGCGGAGGCCACTGAAGCTTTCTTT. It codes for CASSSYSTAEATEAFF.

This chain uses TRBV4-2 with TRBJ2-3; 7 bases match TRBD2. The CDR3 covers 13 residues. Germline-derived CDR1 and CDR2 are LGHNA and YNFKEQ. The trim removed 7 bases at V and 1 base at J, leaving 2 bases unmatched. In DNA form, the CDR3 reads TGTGCCAGCATGGGAGGGCGCACAGATACGCAGTATTTT. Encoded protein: CASMGGRTDTQYF.

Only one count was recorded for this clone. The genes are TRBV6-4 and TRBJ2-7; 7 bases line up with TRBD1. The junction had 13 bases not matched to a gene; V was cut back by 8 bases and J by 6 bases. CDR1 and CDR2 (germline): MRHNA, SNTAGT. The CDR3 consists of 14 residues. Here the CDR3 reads CASGSTGNCSEQYF. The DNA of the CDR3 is TGTGCCAGCGGATCGACAGGGAATTGCTCCGAGCAGTACTTC.

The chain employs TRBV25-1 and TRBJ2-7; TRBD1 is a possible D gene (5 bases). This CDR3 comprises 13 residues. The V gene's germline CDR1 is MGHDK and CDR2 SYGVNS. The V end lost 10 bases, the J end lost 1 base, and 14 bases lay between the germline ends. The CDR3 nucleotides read TGTGCCACCCTCCGGGCAGGGTCCTACGAGCAGTACTTC. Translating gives CATLRAGSYEQYF.

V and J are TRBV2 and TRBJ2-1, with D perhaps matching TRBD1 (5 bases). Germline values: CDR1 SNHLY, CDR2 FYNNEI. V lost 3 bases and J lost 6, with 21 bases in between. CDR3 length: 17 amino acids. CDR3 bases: TGTGCCAGCAGTGAGGTTCGAGTGCCCAGGGCGAGCAATGAGCAGTTCTTC. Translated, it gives CASSEVRVPRASNEQFF.

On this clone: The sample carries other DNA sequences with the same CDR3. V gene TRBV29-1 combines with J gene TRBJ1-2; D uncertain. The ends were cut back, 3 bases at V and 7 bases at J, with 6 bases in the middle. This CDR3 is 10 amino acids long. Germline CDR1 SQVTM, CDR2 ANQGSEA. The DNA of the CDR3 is TGCAGCGTTGATGGAGGTGGCTACACCTTC. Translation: CSVDGGGYTF.

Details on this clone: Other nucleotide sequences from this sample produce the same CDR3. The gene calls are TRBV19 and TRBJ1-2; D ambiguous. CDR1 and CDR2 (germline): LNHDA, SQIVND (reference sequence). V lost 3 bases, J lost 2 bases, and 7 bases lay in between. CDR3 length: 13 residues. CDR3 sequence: CASSISGNYGYTF. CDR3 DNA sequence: TGTGCCAGTAGTATTTCGGGGAACTATGGCTACACCTTC.

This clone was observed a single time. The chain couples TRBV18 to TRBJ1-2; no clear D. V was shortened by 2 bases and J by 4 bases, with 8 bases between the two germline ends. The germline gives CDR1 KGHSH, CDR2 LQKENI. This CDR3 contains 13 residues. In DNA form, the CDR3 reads TGTGCCAGCTCACCAGGAGGGCTCTATGGCTACACCTTC. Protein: CASSPGGLYGYTF.

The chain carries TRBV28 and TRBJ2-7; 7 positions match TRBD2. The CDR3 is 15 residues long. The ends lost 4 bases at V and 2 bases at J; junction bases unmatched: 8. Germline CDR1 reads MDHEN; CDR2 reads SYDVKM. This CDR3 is CASSSPASGAYEQYF. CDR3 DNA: TGTGCCAGCAGTTCCCCGGCTAGCGGTGCCTACGAGCAGTACTTC.

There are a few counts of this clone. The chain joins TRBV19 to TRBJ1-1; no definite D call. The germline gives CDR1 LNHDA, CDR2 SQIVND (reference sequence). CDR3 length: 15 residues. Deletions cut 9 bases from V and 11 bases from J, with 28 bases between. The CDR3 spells CASSQSATLKLIAFF. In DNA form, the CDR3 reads TGTGCCAGCAGCCAGTCAGCTACACTGAAGCTTATTGCTTTCTTT.

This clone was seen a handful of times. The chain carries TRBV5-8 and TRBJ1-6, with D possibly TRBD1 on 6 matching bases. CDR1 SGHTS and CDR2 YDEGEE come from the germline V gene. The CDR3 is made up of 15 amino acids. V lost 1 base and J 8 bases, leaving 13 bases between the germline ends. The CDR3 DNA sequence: TGTGCCAGCAGCTTGTACCAGGGGTGGGATTCACCCCTCCACTTT. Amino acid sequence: CASSLYQGWDSPLHF.

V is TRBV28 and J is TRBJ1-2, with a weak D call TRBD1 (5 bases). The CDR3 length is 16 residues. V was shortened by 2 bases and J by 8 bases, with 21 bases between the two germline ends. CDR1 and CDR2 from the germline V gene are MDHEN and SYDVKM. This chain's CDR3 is CASSLRAGTVPGGYTF. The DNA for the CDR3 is TGTGCCAGCAGTTTAAGGGCAGGGACGGTTCCCGGGGGCTACACCTTC.

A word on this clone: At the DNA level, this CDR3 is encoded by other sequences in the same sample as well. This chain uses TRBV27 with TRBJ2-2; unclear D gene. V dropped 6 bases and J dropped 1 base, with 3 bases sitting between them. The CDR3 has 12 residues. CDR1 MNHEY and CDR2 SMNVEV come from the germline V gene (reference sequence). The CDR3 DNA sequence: TGTGCCAGCAGCCGGAACACCGGGGAGCTGTTTTTT. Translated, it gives CASSRNTGELFF.

This CDR3 reads CASSYSAAISYNEQFF. In DNA form, the CDR3 reads TGTGCCAGCAGTTACTCGGCCGCCATCTCCTACAATGAGCAGTTCTTC. This chain connects TRBV6-5 to TRBJ2-1; D is uncertain. The V end was cut by 0 bases, the J end by 0 bases, with 9 bases between. This CDR3 region has 16 residues. CDR1 is MNHEY and CDR2 is SVGAGI in the germline V gene.

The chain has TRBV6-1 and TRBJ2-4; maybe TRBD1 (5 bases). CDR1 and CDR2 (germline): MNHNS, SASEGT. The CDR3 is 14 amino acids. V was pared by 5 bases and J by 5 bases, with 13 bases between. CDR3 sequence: CASSRWGRENIQYF. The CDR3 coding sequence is TGTGCCAGCAGTAGATGGGGCCGCGAAAACATTCAGTACTTC.

CDR3: CASSRTGGFYGYTF. The CDR3 DNA follows: TGTGCCAGCAGCCGGACAGGGGGATTTTATGGCTACACCTTC. The V call is TRBV5-6, the J call TRBJ1-2, with 10 bases lining up with TRBD1. The V gene's germline CDR1 is SGHDT and CDR2 YYEEEE. With V trimmed by 4 bases and J by 5 bases, 5 bases remained unmatched. The CDR3 sequence is 14 residues long.

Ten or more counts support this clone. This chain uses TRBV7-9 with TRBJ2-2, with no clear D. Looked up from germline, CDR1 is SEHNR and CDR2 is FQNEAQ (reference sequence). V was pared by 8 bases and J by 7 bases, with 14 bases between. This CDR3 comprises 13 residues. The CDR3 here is CASRSPGDGELFF. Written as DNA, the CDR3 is TGTGCCAGCCGCTCACCAGGCGACGGGGAGCTGTTTTTT.

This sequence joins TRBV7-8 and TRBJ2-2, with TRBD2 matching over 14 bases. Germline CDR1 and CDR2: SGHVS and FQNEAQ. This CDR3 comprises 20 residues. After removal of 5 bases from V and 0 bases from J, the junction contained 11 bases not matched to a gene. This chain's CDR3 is CASSRRLGLAGVTNTGELFF. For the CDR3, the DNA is TGTGCCAGCAGCCGACGCCTGGGACTAGCGGGAGTAACGAACACCGGGGAGCTGTTTTTT.

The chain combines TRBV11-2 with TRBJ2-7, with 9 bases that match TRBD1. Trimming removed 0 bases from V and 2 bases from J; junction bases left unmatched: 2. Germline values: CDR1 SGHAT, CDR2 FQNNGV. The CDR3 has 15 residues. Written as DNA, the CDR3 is TGTGCCAGCAGCTTAGAGACAGGGGGAACCTACGAGCAGTACTTC. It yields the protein CASSLETGGTYEQYF. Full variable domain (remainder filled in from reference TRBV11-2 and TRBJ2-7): EAGVAQSPRYKIIEKRQSVAFWCNPISGHATLYWYQQILGQGPKLLIQFQNNGVVDDSQLPKDRFSAERLKGVDSTLKIQPAKLEDSAVYLCASSLETGGTYEQYFGPGTRLTVT.